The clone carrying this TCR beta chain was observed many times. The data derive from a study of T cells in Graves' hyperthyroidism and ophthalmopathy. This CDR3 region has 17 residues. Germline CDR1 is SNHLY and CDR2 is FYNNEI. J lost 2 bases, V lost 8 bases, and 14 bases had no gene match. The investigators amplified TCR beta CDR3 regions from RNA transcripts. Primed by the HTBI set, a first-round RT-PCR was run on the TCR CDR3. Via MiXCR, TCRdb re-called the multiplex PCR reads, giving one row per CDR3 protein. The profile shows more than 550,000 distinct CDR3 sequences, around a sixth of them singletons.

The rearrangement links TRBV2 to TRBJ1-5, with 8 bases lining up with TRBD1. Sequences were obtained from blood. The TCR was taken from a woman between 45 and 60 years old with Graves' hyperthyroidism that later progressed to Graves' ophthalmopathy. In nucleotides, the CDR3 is TGTGCCAGCGATCAGGACAGGGTGATTTCTCGCAATCAGCCCCAGCATTTT. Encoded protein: CASDQDRVISRNQPQHF. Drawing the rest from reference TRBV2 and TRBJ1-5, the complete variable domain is EPEVTQTPSHQVTQMGQEVILRCVPISNHLYFYWYRQILGQKVEFLVSFYNNEISEKSEIFDDQFSVERPDGSNFTLKIRSTKLEDSAMYFCASDQDRVISRNQPQHFGDGTRLSIL.